This T cell receptor (beta chain) comes out of a study of technical replicates of blood from a few donors. V lost 3 bases, J lost 11 bases, and 11 bases lay in between. The CDR3 is made up of 12 amino acids. Germline-derived CDR1 and CDR2 are ENHRY and SYGVKD. Produced via immunoSEQ multiplex PCR; TCRdb's table is partial and in-frame only. Among more than 80,000 clones, around 96% were seen once, and the ten largest hold approximately 0.32%. Sequencing was done on a sample of T cells isolated from PBMCs. The TCR comes from a human donor in good health. The chain recombines TRBV10-3 with TRBJ2-1; unclear D gene. This CDR3 is CAISEGEDKQFF. In nucleotides, the CDR3 is TGTGCCATCAGTGAAGGAGAGGATAAGCAGTTCTTC.